The 19 T cell receptor beta chains below come from one sample, sequenced in a study of blood T cells in healthy people across ages. Through a sample-barcoded 5' primer and a J-beta primer mix, a second PCR was run for 7 to 11 cycles. In TCRdb, the 5' RACE reads were re-called with MiXCR into one record per CDR3 protein. Of around 1,500,000 distinct CDR3 sequences listed, 28% are singletons. Sequencing was carried out using blood. These receptors were taken from a woman between 25 and 40 years old in good health.

The chain links TRBV6-1 to TRBJ2-7; D is possibly TRBD2 (5 bases). Trimming cost V 6 bases and J 1 base, with 19 bases left between them. In germline, CDR1 is MNHNS, CDR2 SASEGT. The CDR3 has 16 residues. In DNA form, the CDR3 reads TGTGCCAGCAGCCCGCCTACCCCGGGATATTCCTACGAGCAGTACTTC. This translates into CASSPPTPGYSYEQYF.

This clonotype was seen more than once but under ten times. This chain joins TRBV2 and TRBJ2-5; 10 bases align to TRBD2. There are 14 residues in the CDR3. In germline, CDR1 is SNHLY, CDR2 FYNNEI. V was clipped by 4 bases and J by 3 bases; unmatched bases: 2. CDR3 in DNA: TGTGCCAGCAGTGCTAGCGGGGGCGAAGAGACCCAGTACTTC. Its translation: CASSASGGEETQYF.

The chain is built from TRBV2 and TRBJ1-2; D might be TRBD1 (6 bases). Trimming took off 3 bases at V and 8 bases at J, with 13 bases between the two ends. CDR1 is SNHLY, CDR2 FYNNEI, per germline. This CDR3 has 13 residues. DNA for the CDR3: TGTGCCAGCAGTGACGGGACATCAGGAGGCTACACCTTC. Translated, it gives CASSDGTSGGYTF.

The sample holds one count of this clonotype. CDR3 bases: TGTGCCAGCAGCCTCTTCCGGGACAGGAGATCCTACGAGCAGTACTTC. Its protein is CASSLFRDRRSYEQYF. The gene calls are TRBV6-5 and TRBJ2-7; 8 bases align to TRBD1. This CDR3 spans 16 amino acids. CDR1 MNHEY and CDR2 SVGAGI come from the germline V gene. V gave up 6 bases and J gave up 1 base; unmatched junction bases: 11.

This clonotype was counted only a few times. The rearrangement joins TRBV7-2 to TRBJ1-5; D remains ambiguous. Germline CDR1 SGHTA, CDR2 FQGNSA. The CDR3 loop spans 14 amino acids. Trimming removed 5 bases at V and 4 bases at J, with 12 bases between. This CDR3 reads CASSPSSRNQPQHF. CDR3 in DNA: TGTGCCAGCAGCCCTTCGTCTCGGAATCAGCCCCAGCATTTT.

This clonotype was recorded many times. V gene TRBV7-2 combines with J gene TRBJ2-4; D is undetermined. This CDR3 region has 15 residues. V shed 0 bases and J shed 2 bases, with 8 bases lying between them. Looked up from germline, CDR1 is SGHTA and CDR2 is FQGNSA. Here the CDR3 reads CASSLARWTKNIQYF. The CDR3 DNA reads TGTGCCAGCAGCTTAGCACGGTGGACCAAAAACATTCAGTACTTC.

The chain employs TRBV27 and TRBJ2-1; TRBD2 aligns across 7 bases. This CDR3 contains 13 residues. V lost 5 bases to trimming and J lost 8 bases; unmatched junction nucleotides: 6. Germline CDR1 reads MNHEY; CDR2 reads SMNVEV (reference sequence). The CDR3 DNA sequence: TGTGCCAGCAGTCCACGGACTAGGGATGAGCAGTTCTTC. As protein: CASSPRTRDEQFF.

The chain has TRBV20-1 and TRBJ1-5; TRBD1 matches at 7 bases. V was clipped by 5 bases and J by 0 bases; unmatched bases: 10. The germline CDR1 and CDR2 sequences are DFQATT and SNEGSKA (reference sequence). The length of the CDR3 is 16 residues. CDR3 DNA sequence: TGCAGTGCTCCCAACACAGGGGACAATAGCAATCAGCCCCAGCATTTT. Its translation: CSAPNTGDNSNQPQHF.

This clonotype has just one count. A read error may be the cause here, since a much bigger clone is one base away. DNA for the CDR3: TGTGCCAGCAGTTACACCAGACAGGGGCACACCTTC. Residues: CASSYTRQGHTF. The chain has TRBV6-5 and TRBJ1-2, with TRBD1 matching 8 bases. V was pared by 2 bases and J by 12 bases, with 5 bases of the junction left unmatched. CDR1 and CDR2 from the germline V gene are MNHEY and SVGAGI. The CDR3 covers 12 residues.

This clonotype was observed a few times. V and J are TRBV20-1 and TRBJ1-1; TRBD1 might be the D (6 bases). The CDR3 totals 13 residues. In germline, CDR1 is DFQATT, CDR2 SNEGSKA (reference sequence). The V end was cut by 4 bases, the J end by 4 bases, with 13 bases between. CDR3: CSATKQGSTEAFF. Written as DNA, the CDR3 is TGCAGTGCTACCAAACAGGGCTCCACTGAAGCTTTCTTT.

V and J are TRBV19 and TRBJ2-1; D may be TRBD2 (6 bases). This CDR3 spans 17 amino acids. Germline V lookup: CDR1 LNHDA, CDR2 SQIVND (reference sequence). With 3 bases removed from V and 7 bases from J, the gap between germline ends came to 22 bases. CDR3 in amino acids: CASSIPYRDFSGNEQFF. CDR3 coding DNA: TGTGCCAGTAGTATTCCCTATCGGGACTTCTCAGGGAATGAGCAGTTCTTC.

The table lists this clonotype with many counts. The genes are TRBV5-1 and TRBJ2-7; 7 bases align to TRBD2. This CDR3 is 14 amino acids long. V lost 7 bases and J lost 3; bases outside the gene matches: 10. The germline CDR1 and CDR2 sequences are SGHRS and YFSETQ. The CDR3 loop reads CASAGTTDHYEQYF. DNA for the CDR3: TGCGCCAGCGCCGGGACTACCGACCACTACGAGCAGTACTTC.

This clonotype was seen only a few times. The genes are TRBV11-2 and TRBJ2-1; TRBD2 is a possible D gene (5 bases). Germline CDR1 is SGHAT and CDR2 is FQNNGV. This CDR3 contains 18 residues. Trimming shortened V by 1 base and J by 4 bases, and 20 bases separated the two germline ends. This CDR3 reads CASSLGPLARPGYNEQFF. The CDR3 DNA reads as TGTGCCAGCAGCTTAGGTCCTCTGGCGAGGCCGGGATACAATGAGCAGTTCTTC. The full variable domain, completed using reference TRBV11-2 and TRBJ2-1, is EAGVAQSPRYKIIEKRQSVAFWCNPISGHATLYWYQQILGQGPKLLIQFQNNGVVDDSQLPKDRFSAERLKGVDSTLKIQPAKLEDSAVYLCASSLGPLARPGYNEQFFGPGTRLTVL.

J is TRBJ1-1 and V is TRBV20-1; 8 bases match TRBD1. The CDR3 is 15 residues long. Trimming cost V 2 bases and J 4 bases; bases outside gene matches: 9. Germline V gene lookup returns CDR1 DFQATT and CDR2 SNEGSKA (reference sequence). The CDR3 nucleotides are TGCAGTGCTAGACCGCGGACAGGGTACACCACTGAAGCTTTCTTT. This codes for CSARPRTGYTTEAFF.

This clonotype was detected only a few times. A much bigger clone sits one base away, suggesting this may be a read error. This chain joins TRBV29-1 and TRBJ2-7, with 10 bases that match TRBD1. V lost 7 bases, J lost 2 bases, and 8 bases stayed unmatched. The CDR3 has 14 residues. In germline, CDR1 is SQVTM, CDR2 ANQGSEA. The CDR3 DNA is TGCAGCGCTTTGCCGGGACAGGGGACCTACGAGCAGTACTTC. Translation: CSALPGQGTYEQYF.

The chain carries TRBV14 and TRBJ1-2; D uncertain. Looked up from germline, CDR1 is SGHDN and CDR2 is FVKESK. The V gene lost 0 bases and the J gene lost 7 bases, with 12 bases spanning the gap. The CDR3 sequence is 14 residues long. The CDR3 protein is CASSQEGPVGGYTF. In DNA form, the CDR3 reads TGTGCCAGCAGCCAAGAGGGTCCAGTGGGTGGCTACACCTTC.

J is TRBJ1-5 and V is TRBV15, with a possible D match to TRBD1 (5 bases). From germline, CDR1 is LNHNV and CDR2 YYDKDF (reference sequence). The germline V and J ends were trimmed by 5 bases and 7 bases, with 18 bases remaining between them. The CDR3 runs 15 residues. In nucleotides, the CDR3 is TGTGCCACCAGCCCCAGCAGGTCTGGGGGGCAGCCCCAGCATTTT. Its translation is CATSPSRSGGQPQHF.

This clonotype was found a few times. This chain uses TRBV14 with TRBJ2-1; the D gene could be TRBD1 or TRBD2 (5 bases each). Germline CDR1 SGHDN, CDR2 FVKESK. The V end was cut by 3 bases, the J end by 8 bases, with 17 bases between. This CDR3 is built from 15 residues. For the CDR3, the DNA is TGTGCCAGCAGCCAGGGGGAACACCCTGGCGATGAGCAGTTCTTC. The encoded protein is CASSQGEHPGDEQFF.

This chain joins TRBV5-1 and TRBJ2-5, with 7 bases aligning to TRBD2. The V gene end was trimmed by 0 bases and the J gene end by 10 bases; junction bases not matched to a gene: 9. The CDR3 runs to 14 residues. The germline gives CDR1 SGHRS, CDR2 YFSETQ. The CDR3 here is CASSLGPAAGDQYF. For the CDR3, the DNA is TGCGCCAGCAGCTTGGGACCCGCGGCGGGGGACCAGTACTTC.